Below are 30 T cell receptor beta chains sequenced from a single sample in a study of breast tumors, draining lymph nodes, adjacent tissues. One entry per CDR3 protein results from TCRdb running MiXCR on the multiplex PCR reads. The table records about 60,000 distinct CDR3 sequences, around 52% of them present only once. Sequenced: breast tumor tissue. The receptors here all came from a female donor with breast cancer. Some clones in this sample may be carry-over from other donors' samples.

This clonotype was seen once. The V call is TRBV19, the J call TRBJ2-6; no definite D call. This CDR3 has 14 residues. The germline gives CDR1 LNHDA, CDR2 SQIVND (reference sequence). The V end was cut by 2 bases, the J end by 0 bases, with 2 bases between. The CDR3 DNA is TGTGCCAGTAGTATACACTCTGGGGCCAACGTCCTGACTTTC. Translation gives CASSIHSGANVLTF.

This clonotype came up a few times. This may be a read error: a much more frequent sequence differs by one nucleotide. The rearrangement joins TRBV30 to TRBJ2-1; the match to TRBD2 covers 8 bases. The CDR3 loop spans 14 amino acids. CDR1 is GTSNPN, CDR2 SVGIG, per germline (reference sequence). The CDR3 coding sequence is TGTGCCTGGAGTGCGTCCCTCGGGGGGGGCCATAGGATCTTC. Its protein is CAWSASLGGGHRIF. The full variable domain, rest sourced from reference TRBV30 and TRBJ2-1, is SQTIHQWPATLVQPVGSPLSLECTVEGTSNPNLYWYRQAAGRGLQLLFYSVGIGQISSEVPQNLSASRPQDRQFILSSKKLLLSDSGFYLCAWSASLGGGHRIFGPGTRLTVL.

The chain has TRBV5-6 and TRBJ1-6; no clear D. The CDR3 spans 14 residues. Germline loops: CDR1 SGHDT, CDR2 YYEEEE. The V end was cut by 0 bases, the J end by 7 bases, with 8 bases between. CDR3 residues: CASSLERGNSPLHF. CDR3 nucleotides: TGTGCCAGCAGCTTGGAGAGAGGGAATTCACCCCTCCACTTT.

This clonotype was observed a few times. It may be a read error: a sequence one base away is much more abundant. The CDR3 here is CSARGPGAPSEQYF. In DNA form, the CDR3 reads TGCAGTGCTAGAGGCCCGGGCGCCCCCTCCGAGCAGTACTTC. The V gene is TRBV20-1, the J gene TRBJ2-7; D gene uncertain. Germline values: CDR1 DFQATT, CDR2 SNEGSKA (reference sequence). The CDR3 is made up of 14 amino acids. Between the trimmed V and J ends, which lost 1 base and 6 bases, there was a span of 16 bases.

This clonotype is classed as medium-sized (0.01 to 0.1%). The gene calls are TRBV12-3 or TRBV12-4 and TRBJ2-1; D may match TRBD1 or TRBD2 (5 bases each). The CDR3 runs 14 residues. V was clipped by 7 bases and J by 4 bases, with 14 bases between them. The CDR3 nucleotides are TGTGCCAGCACCTCCGGGACCTATTACAATGAGCAGTTCTTC. Residues: CASTSGTYYNEQFF.

J is TRBJ1-6 and V is TRBV7-2; weak D call: TRBD1 (6 bases). The CDR3 is 14 residues long. Germline lookup yields CDR1 SGHTA and CDR2 FQGNSA. Between the trimmed V and J ends, which lost 5 bases and 8 bases, there was a span of 13 bases. CDR3 nucleotides: TGTGCCAGCAGCCCAAGGCAGGGGTATTCACCCCTCCACTTT. This translates into CASSPRQGYSPLHF.

V gene TRBV7-8 combines with J gene TRBJ1-6, with unresolved D. Germline V gene data show CDR1 as SGHVS and CDR2 as FQNEAQ. V lost 1 base to trimming and J lost 3 bases, with 13 bases between them. The length of the CDR3 is 17 residues. In DNA, the CDR3 is TGTGCCAGCAGCTTAGAGGCGGCAGGAGTCTATAATTCACCCCTCCACTTT. Encoded protein: CASSLEAAGVYNSPLHF.

This clonotype was recorded at least ten times. The CDR3 protein is CASSLGPKNSPLHF. The CDR3, as DNA: TGTGCCAGCAGTTTGGGACCGAAGAATTCACCCCTCCACTTT. This chain joins TRBV6-5 and TRBJ1-6, with D perhaps matching TRBD1 (5 bases). V was pared by 4 bases and J by 7 bases, with 11 bases between. Germline lookup yields CDR1 MNHEY and CDR2 SVGAGI. The CDR3 sequence is 14 residues long.

The table lists this clonotype with a few counts. This chain links TRBV2 with TRBJ1-2, with no clear D. CDR1 is SNHLY and CDR2 is FYNNEI in the germline V gene. The CDR3 length is 13 residues. Trimming stripped 2 bases from V and 5 bases from J, with 9 bases between. CDR3: CASSELVEYGYTF. CDR3 nucleotides: TGTGCCAGCAGTGAATTGGTCGAGTATGGCTACACCTTC.

The chain couples TRBV5-5 to TRBJ2-7; D assignment may be TRBD1 or TRBD2 (5 bases each). V shed 4 bases and J shed 7 bases, with 21 bases lying between them. CDR3 size: 15 residues. The germline V gene has CDR1 SGHKS and CDR2 YYEKEE (reference sequence). The CDR3 loop is CASSQQPGTVGEQYF. CDR3 DNA sequence: TGTGCCAGCAGCCAGCAACCCGGGACGGTCGGGGAGCAGTACTTC.

The DNA of the CDR3 is TGTGCCAGCAGGGCCGCCTGGACTAGCGGAAACACCGGGGAGCTGTTTTTT. Encoded protein: CASRAAWTSGNTGELFF. The chain combines TRBV12-3 or TRBV12-4 with TRBJ2-2; 10 bases line up with TRBD2. This CDR3 region has 17 residues. With V trimmed by 6 bases and J by 2 bases, 9 bases remained unmatched.

This clonotype showed up many times. This chain joins TRBV27 and TRBJ1-5, with a weak D call TRBD1 (5 bases). The CDR3 has 14 residues. V was pared by 4 bases and J by 6 bases, with 13 bases between. Per germline, CDR1 MNHEY and CDR2 SMNVEV (reference sequence). CDR3 nucleotides: TGTGCCAGCAGTTCCTCCAGGGTGGTTCAGCCCCAGCATTTT. This translates into CASSSSRVVQPQHF.

CDR3 amino acids: CASSQMGLQETQYF. The CDR3 nucleotides are TGTGCCAGCAGTCAAATGGGGCTCCAAGAGACCCAGTACTTC. V usage is TRBV6-5 and J usage is TRBJ2-5; D perhaps matches TRBD1 (5 bases). There are 14 residues in the CDR3. Trimming stripped 5 bases from V and 1 base from J, with 11 bases between. Per germline, CDR1 MNHEY and CDR2 SVGAGI.

The chain employs TRBV20-1 and TRBJ1-2; perhaps TRBD1 as D (5 bases). The germline V and J ends were trimmed by 5 bases and 7 bases, with 38 bases remaining between them. The CDR3 has 20 amino acids. CDR1 is DFQATT and CDR2 is SNEGSKA in the germline V gene (reference sequence). The CDR3: CSAPNPRREGQDTQGSGYTF. The CDR3 DNA follows: TGCAGTGCTCCAAACCCTCGGCGGGAGGGCCAGGATACGCAGGGAAGTGGCTACACCTTC.

The V call is TRBV10-3, the J call TRBJ2-3, with 9 bases aligning to TRBD2. V lost 6 bases, J lost 3 bases, and 4 bases stayed unmatched. The CDR3 runs to 14 residues. Looked up from germline, CDR1 is ENHRY and CDR2 is SYGVKD. This CDR3 is CAIRAGGPTDTQYF. The CDR3 DNA reads as TGTGCCATCAGGGCGGGAGGGCCGACAGATACGCAGTATTTT.

Relative to its sample, this clonotype is medium-sized. This chain uses TRBV5-1 with TRBJ1-6; no firm D call. Trimming stripped 4 bases from V and 7 bases from J, with 12 bases between. Germline CDR1 is SGHRS and CDR2 is YFSETQ. The CDR3 has 14 residues. CDR3 bases: TGCGCCAGCAGCCGGTCGATGGACAATTCACCCCTCCACTTT. Amino acid sequence: CASSRSMDNSPLHF.

The chain is built from TRBV19 and TRBJ1-6, with 7 bases matching TRBD1. There are 15 residues in the CDR3. With 6 bases clipped from V and 2 bases from J, the junction kept 4 bases outside the gene matches. Germline CDR1 reads LNHDA; CDR2 reads SQIVND (reference sequence). The CDR3 region has the DNA TGTGCCAGTAGACAACAGGGGCCCTATAATTCACCCCTCCACTTT. This translates into CASRQQGPYNSPLHF.

The chain joins TRBV10-3 to TRBJ2-7, with TRBD1 identical over 11 bases. V lost 2 bases to trimming and J lost 3 bases; unmatched junction nucleotides: 3. The CDR3 consists of 15 residues. Per the germline V gene, CDR1 is ENHRY and CDR2 is SYGVKD. CDR3 sequence (DNA): TGTGCCATCAGTGAGGAAGGGACAGGGGGCTACGAGCAGTACTTC. This encodes CAISEEGTGGYEQYF.

This clonotype was recorded many times. The V gene is TRBV30, the J gene TRBJ1-1, with unresolved D. V lost 3 bases, J lost 7 bases, and 9 bases lay in between. There are 11 residues in the CDR3. From germline, CDR1 is GTSNPN and CDR2 SVGIG (reference sequence). The CDR3 protein is CAWSTAREAFF. The CDR3 region has the DNA TGTGCCTGGAGCACCGCACGTGAAGCTTTCTTT.

The rearrangement links TRBV5-1 to TRBJ1-2; TRBD1 might be the D (5 bases). Germline V gene lookup returns CDR1 SGHRS and CDR2 YFSETQ. Trimming removed 2 bases from V and 8 bases from J, with 10 bases in between. This CDR3 is 12 amino acids long. The CDR3 is CASSLGVGGYTF. CDR3 coding DNA: TGCGCCAGCAGCTTAGGGGTAGGCGGCTACACCTTC.

This chain connects TRBV30 to TRBJ1-3; the match to TRBD1 covers 11 bases. Looked up from germline, CDR1 is GTSNPN and CDR2 is SVGIG (reference sequence). The CDR3 is 15 amino acids. V was clipped by 2 bases and J by 3 bases; unmatched bases: 3. Written as DNA, the CDR3 is TGTGCCTGGAGTCGGACAGGGGGCTTTGGAAACACCATATATTTT. Amino acids: CAWSRTGGFGNTIYF. The whole variable domain, remainder taken from reference TRBV30 and TRBJ1-3, is SQTIHQWPATLVQPVGSPLSLECTVEGTSNPNLYWYRQAAGRGLQLLFYSVGIGQISSEVPQNLSASRPQDRQFILSSKKLLLSDSGFYLCAWSRTGGFGNTIYFGEGSWLTVV.

The J gene is TRBJ1-2, the V gene TRBV2; D ambiguous. This CDR3 is 13 amino acids long. With 9 bases removed from V and 6 bases from J, the gap between germline ends came to 17 bases. The germline V gene encodes CDR1 SNHLY and CDR2 FYNNEI. The CDR3 DNA is TGTGCCAGTCTACCACCTTGGTCGGATGGCTACACCTTC. It yields the protein CASLPPWSDGYTF.

This clonotype was recorded many times. The chain uses TRBV7-9 and TRBJ2-7, with 8 nucleotides matching TRBD1. The J segment lost 4 bases and the V segment lost 3 bases, leaving 2 bases of the junction unmatched. The CDR3 sequence is 13 residues long. Germline CDR1 is SEHNR and CDR2 is FQNEAQ (reference sequence). As DNA, the CDR3 is TGTGCCAGCAGCTTCCGACAGGGGTACGAGCAGTACTTC. This encodes CASSFRQGYEQYF.

This clonotype was recorded a few times. CDR3 bases: TGTGCCACCAGCAGCCTACAGCAACGGTTGTATGGCTACACCTTC. This encodes CATSSLQQRLYGYTF. This sequence joins TRBV15 and TRBJ1-2, with D hard to call. The germline V gene has CDR1 LNHNV and CDR2 YYDKDF (reference sequence). The CDR3 length is 15 residues. Trimming took 3 bases from V and 5 from J, leaving 16 bases between them.

This clonotype was detected only a few times. The chain is built from TRBV11-2 and TRBJ1-4; D gene unclear. This CDR3 spans 14 amino acids. V was trimmed by 0 bases and J by 4 bases, leaving 6 bases between them. Germline CDR1 reads SGHAT; CDR2 reads FQNNGV. The CDR3 loop reads CASSLDQVNEKLFF. CDR3 DNA sequence: TGTGCCAGCAGCTTAGACCAAGTTAATGAAAAACTGTTTTTT.

This chain uses TRBV24-1 with TRBJ2-3; 9 bases are a match to TRBD2. V was pared by 9 bases and J by 0 bases, with 6 bases of the junction left unmatched. Germline V gene data show CDR1 as KGHDR and CDR2 as SFDVKD. The CDR3 extends over 15 amino acids. CDR3 nucleotides: TGTGCCACCCAGCTTAGCGGGAGAAGCACAGATACGCAGTATTTT. It translates to CATQLSGRSTDTQYF.

This clonotype has a count of ten or more. The chain couples TRBV20-1 to TRBJ2-3; 7 positions agree with TRBD2. Germline trimming cut 6 bases from V and 4 bases from J; bases unmatched to any gene: 10. Per the germline V gene, CDR1 is DFQATT and CDR2 is SNEGSKA (reference sequence). There are 14 residues in the CDR3. Here the CDR3 DNA reads TGCAGTGCCCCTCGGGGGGTTGGGGCAGATACGCAGTATTTT. This translates into CSAPRGVGADTQYF.

In this sample, this clonotype turned up many times. Since a much larger clone is just one base distant, this may be a read error. The chain links TRBV20-1 to TRBJ2-7; the D is unclear. Germline V gene sequence: CDR1 DFQATT, CDR2 SNEGSKA (reference sequence). This CDR3 has 14 amino acids. The V end lost 1 base, the J end lost 6 bases, and 16 bases lay between the germline ends. The CDR3 region has the DNA TGCAGTGCTAGAGGGGATGGCAAGACCTCCGAGCAGTACTTC. It translates to CSARGDGKTSEQYF.

This clonotype was recorded many times. This chain links TRBV5-1 with TRBJ2-5; 8 nucleotides agree with TRBD1. Germline CDR1 reads SGHRS; CDR2 reads YFSETQ. This CDR3 comprises 13 residues. The ends lost 4 bases at V and 5 bases at J; junction bases unmatched: 4. CDR3 protein: CASSPRQGETQYF. DNA of the CDR3: TGCGCCAGCAGCCCGCGACAGGGGGAGACCCAGTACTTC.

The chain has TRBV6-6 and TRBJ1-4, with TRBD1 as a possible D gene (5 bases). CDR3 length equals 14 residues. V was clipped by 4 bases and J by 8 bases, with 14 bases between them. Germline CDR1 is MNHNY and CDR2 is SVGAGI (reference sequence). This CDR3 reads CASSSGLPGEKLFF. The CDR3 DNA sequence: TGTGCCAGCAGTTCGGGACTCCCGGGGGAAAAACTGTTTTTT.